A selection of T cell receptor beta chains follows, all from one sample in a study of response to subunit inactivated influenza vaccine. Each CDR3 protein gets one entry after TCRdb re-called the RT-PCR reads with MiXCR. In the table there are fewer than 800,000 distinct CDR3 sequences, approximately 14% of which are singletons. The sequences come from PBMCs from blood, collected roughly 13 days after vaccination. Receptors originate from a man in his fifties or sixties who received an inactivated influenza vaccine. Both conserved end residues are part of each CDR3. Fields, in order: clone size, D gene, J gene, V gene, CDR3 DNA, CDR3 protein. The D gene is left open where the match is weak. The size entry is marked missing in some rows and otherwise reads once, few, many or a size class.

few,-,TRBJ2-7,TRBV20-1,TGCAGTGCCCACGGCGAAGGCGGGCGGGTGCCCTACGAGCAGTACTTC,CSAHGEGGRVPYEQYF
few,-,TRBJ2-1,TRBV7-9,TGTGCCAGCAGCTTACGGGGAAGGGGTTACAACAATGAGCAGTTCTTC,CASSLRGRGYNNEQFF
many,TRBD1,TRBJ2-7,TRBV7-2,TGTGCCAGCAGCTTAGTCGGCCAGGGGGCGCGAGAGCAGTACTTC,CASSLVGQGAREQYF
-,TRBD1,TRBJ2-1,TRBV27,TGTGCCAGCAGCCATGACAGGGGAGCGGGCAATGAGCAGTTCTTC,CASSHDRGAGNEQFF
-,TRBD2,TRBJ2-5,TRBV28,TGTGCCAGCAGTTTATATCTTGGGGCTAGCGGGAGGGCCTGGGAGGAGACCCAGTACTTC,CASSLYLGASGRAWEETQYF
few,-,TRBJ2-2,TRBV29-1,TGCAGCGTTGAGACCGGGGAGCTGTTTTTT,CSVETGELFF
-,-,TRBJ2-7,TRBV4-1,TGCGCCAGCAGCCAAGGGAAGGGGGTAAGGGCCTACGAGCAGTACTTC,CASSQGKGVRAYEQYF
-,TRBD2,TRBJ2-7,TRBV28,TGTGCCAGCAGTCCCGGGACTATGAGAGACGAGCAGTACTTC,CASSPGTMRDEQYF
few,-,TRBJ2-7,TRBV19,TGTGCCAGTAGTATATTGACAGGATGGGCCTACGAGCAGTACTTC,CASSILTGWAYEQYF
many,-,TRBJ1-6,TRBV12-3/TRBV12-4,TGTGCCAGCTCCATCCAGGGAACGGGTTCACCCCTCCACTTT,CASSIQGTGSPLHF
-,TRBD2,TRBJ2-1,TRBV25-1,TGTGCCAGCAGTGATAGGAGCGGGGGATACAATGAGCAGTTCTTC,CASSDRSGGYNEQFF
-,TRBD1,TRBJ2-1,TRBV27,TGTGCCAGCAGTTGGGGGACAGGGGGTCCGCAGTTCTTC,CASSWGTGGPQFF
-,TRBD1,TRBJ2-3,TRBV20-1,TGCAGTGCCGGGACAGGGGGTTTGTACGGCACAGATACGCAGTATTTT,CSAGTGGLYGTDTQYF
-,-,TRBJ1-4,TRBV4-3,TGCGCCAGCAACCGAAGACTGACGGATGAAAAACTGTTTTTT,CASNRRLTDEKLFF
-,-,TRBJ2-5,TRBV12-3/TRBV12-4,TGTGCCAGCAGTACAACGCAGGGTGAGGAAGAGACCCAGTACTTC,CASSTTQGEEETQYF
few,-,TRBJ2-5,TRBV5-1,TGCGCCAGCACCTACGGTGGGAAGCAAGAGACCCAGTACTTC,CASTYGGKQETQYF
few,TRBD2,TRBJ2-7,TRBV15,TGTGCCACCAGCAGAGAGACCGGGACTAGCGGGATGTACGAGCAGTACTTC,CATSRETGTSGMYEQYF
-,TRBD1,TRBJ1-2,TRBV6-5,TGTGCCAGCAGTTACCGACAGGGACAAAGAGGCTACACCTTC,CASSYRQGQRGYTF
few,TRBD1,TRBJ1-6,TRBV20-1,TGCAGTGCTACCCGGGACAGGGGTTCACCCCTCCACTTT,CSATRDRGSPLHF
few,-,TRBJ1-2,TRBV15,TGTGCCACCAGCGGAGGCGGGGGCTATGGCTACACCTTC,CATSGGGGYGYTF
-,-,TRBJ2-4,TRBV6-1,TGTGCCAGCAGTGATGCGTTACTTTTGCAGTACTTC,CASSDALLLQYF
-,-,TRBJ2-7,TRBV12-3/TRBV12-4,TGTGCCAGCAGTCCGACAGGGAGGTTTTACGAGCAGTACTTC,CASSPTGRFYEQYF